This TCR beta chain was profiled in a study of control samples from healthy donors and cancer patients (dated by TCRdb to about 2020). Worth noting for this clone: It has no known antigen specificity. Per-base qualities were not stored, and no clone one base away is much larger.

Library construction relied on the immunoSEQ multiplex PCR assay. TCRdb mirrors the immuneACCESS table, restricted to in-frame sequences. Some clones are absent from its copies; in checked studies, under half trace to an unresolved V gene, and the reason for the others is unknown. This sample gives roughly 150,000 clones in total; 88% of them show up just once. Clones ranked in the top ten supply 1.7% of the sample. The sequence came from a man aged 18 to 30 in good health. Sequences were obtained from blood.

DNA sequence: TGTGCCAGCAGCCAAGATCACGGGGAGGGTGGCTACACCTTC. Translation gives CASSQDHGEGGYTF. The rearranged segments are TRBV4-2 and TRBJ1-2; the D gene remains uncertain. V loses 0 bases of germline sequence and J loses 7 bases, and the interval between the two ends is 12 bases. CDR1 and CDR2 (LGHNA, YNFKEQ) derive from the germline V gene. Taken from cysteine to phenylalanine, the CDR3 has 14 residues. Only the CDR3 DNA stays, 42 bases, in frame from base 1.